This T cell receptor (beta chain) was sequenced during a study of blood T cells in healthy people across ages. Overall study findings and caveats: It was held that the diversity estimates obtained from one million T cells were underestimates.

Details on this clonotype: The target antigen is unknown.

The extraction recovered at least 5 micrograms of total RNA per sample. Per germline, CDR1 MNHEY and CDR2 SVGEGT. Trimming stripped 7 bases from V and 0 bases from J, with 12 bases between. This CDR3 has 14 residues. The use of a sample-barcoded 5' primer and a J-beta primer mix characterized a second PCR of roughly 6 to 11 cycles. Per sample, CDR3-containing paired-end reads numbered at least 2.5 million. TCRdb reanalysed the 5' RACE reads using MiXCR and keeps one entry per CDR3 protein. The sample includes about 1.4 million distinct CDR3 sequences, approximately 59% of them seen just once. The specimen sequenced was blood. V gene TRBV6-2 or TRBV6-3 combines with J gene TRBJ1-2; D perhaps matches TRBD1 (5 bases). The TCR sequence derives from a man aged 18-30 years in good health. CDR3: CASNRQLTNYGYTF. The CDR3 DNA reads TGTGCCAGCAACCGACAGCTTACTAACTATGGCTACACCTTC.